This TCR beta chain was observed in a study of blood T cell repertoires in COVID-19. Study details: Sites in the United States, Italy and Spain provided acute and convalescent COVID-19 samples. PBMCs, B-cell-depleted T cells, or T cells were the source of the cDNA or gDNA that made up the material.

Under the authors' procedure: Quantification of nucleated cells was approximated via reference gene primer amplification. The protocol was immunoSEQ multiplex PCR, while the TCRdb copy is restricted to in-frame clones and leaves out a portion. The V and J calls and the clone size are those of that table, but D and trimming were determined from the DNA. The sample holds about 190,000 clones; more than 75% are singletons and the top ten take 3.5% to 4.5%. This clone occurred once. Germline V CDR1 and CDR2: GTSNPN, SVGIG (reference sequence). The V and J ends lost 0 bases and 7 bases, in that order; junction bases with no gene match: 4. The length of the CDR3 is 14 residues.

This sequence was found in a human donor in a cohort sampled during active COVID-19. The genes are TRBV30 and TRBJ1-3, with 9 bases aligning to TRBD1. Sequenced: peripheral blood. The CDR3 protein is CAWSVPGTGNTIYF. The CDR3 region has the DNA TGTGCCTGGAGTGTACCAGGGACAGGGAACACCATATATTTT.